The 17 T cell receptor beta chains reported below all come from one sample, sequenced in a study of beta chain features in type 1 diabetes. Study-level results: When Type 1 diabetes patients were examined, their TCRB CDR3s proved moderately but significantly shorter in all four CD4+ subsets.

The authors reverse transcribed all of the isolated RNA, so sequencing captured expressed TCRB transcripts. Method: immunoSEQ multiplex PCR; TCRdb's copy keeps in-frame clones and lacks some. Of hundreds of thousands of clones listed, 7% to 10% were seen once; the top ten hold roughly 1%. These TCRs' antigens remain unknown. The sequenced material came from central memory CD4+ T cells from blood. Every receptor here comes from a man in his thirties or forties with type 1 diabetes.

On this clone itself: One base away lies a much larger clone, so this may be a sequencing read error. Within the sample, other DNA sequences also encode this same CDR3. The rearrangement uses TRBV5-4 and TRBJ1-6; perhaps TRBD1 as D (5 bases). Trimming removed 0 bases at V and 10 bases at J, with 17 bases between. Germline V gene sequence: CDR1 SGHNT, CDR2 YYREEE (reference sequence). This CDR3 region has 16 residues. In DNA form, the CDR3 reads TGTGCCAGCAGCTTGGAAGGGGAACGGTGGGGGTCACCCCTCCACTTT. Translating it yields CASSLEGERWGSPLHF.

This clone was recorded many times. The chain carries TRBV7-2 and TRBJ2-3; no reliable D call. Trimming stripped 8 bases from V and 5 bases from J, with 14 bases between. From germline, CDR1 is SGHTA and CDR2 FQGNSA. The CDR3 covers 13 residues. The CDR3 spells CASDRPSGDTQYF. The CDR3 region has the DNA TGTGCCAGCGACCGTCCTAGTGGAGATACGCAGTATTTT.

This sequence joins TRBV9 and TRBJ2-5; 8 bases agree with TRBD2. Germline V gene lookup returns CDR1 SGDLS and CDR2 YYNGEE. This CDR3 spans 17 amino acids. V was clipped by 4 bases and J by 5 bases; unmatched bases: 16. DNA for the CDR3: TGTGCCAGCAGCCCCCTTGACGCGGGGGGCCCCCGGGAGACCCAGTACTTC. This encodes CASSPLDAGGPRETQYF. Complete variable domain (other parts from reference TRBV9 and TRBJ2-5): DSGVTQTPKHLITATGQRVTLRCSPRSGDLSVYWYQQSLDQGLQFLIQYYNGEERAKGNILERFSAQQFPDLHSELNLSSLELGDSALYFCASSPLDAGGPRETQYFGPGTRLLVL.

The CDR3 region has the DNA TGTGCCAGTAGCCCCCGGGGTAGGGACACCGGGGAGCTGTTTTTT. It is translated as CASSPRGRDTGELFF. This sequence joins TRBV19 and TRBJ2-2; D is possibly TRBD2 (5 bases). In germline, CDR1 is LNHDA, CDR2 SQIVND (reference sequence). This CDR3 is built from 15 residues. V gave up 6 bases and J gave up 3 bases, with 14 bases separating them.

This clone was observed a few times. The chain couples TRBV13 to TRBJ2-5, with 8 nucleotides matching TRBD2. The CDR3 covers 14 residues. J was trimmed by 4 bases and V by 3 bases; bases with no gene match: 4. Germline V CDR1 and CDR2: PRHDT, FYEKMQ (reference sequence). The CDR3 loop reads CASSFRGGSETQYF. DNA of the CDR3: TGTGCCAGCAGCTTTCGGGGGGGGTCAGAGACCCAGTACTTC. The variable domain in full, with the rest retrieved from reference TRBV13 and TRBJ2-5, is AAGVIQSPRHLIKEKRETATLKCYPIPRHDTVYWYQQGPGQDPQFLISFYEKMQSDKGSIPDRFSAQQFSDYHSELNMSSLELGDSALYFCASSFRGGSETQYFGPGTRLLVL.

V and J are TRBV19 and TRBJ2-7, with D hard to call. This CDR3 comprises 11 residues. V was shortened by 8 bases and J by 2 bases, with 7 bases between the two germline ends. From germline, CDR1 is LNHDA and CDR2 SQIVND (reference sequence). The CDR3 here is CASGSPYEQYF. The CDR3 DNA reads TGTGCCAGTGGGTCCCCCTACGAGCAGTACTTC.

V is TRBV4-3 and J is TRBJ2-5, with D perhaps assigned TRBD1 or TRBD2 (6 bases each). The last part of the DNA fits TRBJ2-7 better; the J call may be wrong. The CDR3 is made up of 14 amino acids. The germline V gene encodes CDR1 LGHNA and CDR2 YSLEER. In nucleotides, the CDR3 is TGCGCCAGCAGCCAAGATGCCAGGGGAGGCGAGCAGTACTTC. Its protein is CASSQDARGGEQYF.

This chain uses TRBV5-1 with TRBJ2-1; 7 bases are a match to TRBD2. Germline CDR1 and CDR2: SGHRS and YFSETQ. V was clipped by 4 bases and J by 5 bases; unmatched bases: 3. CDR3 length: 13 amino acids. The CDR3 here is CASSRGVNNEQFF. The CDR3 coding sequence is TGCGCCAGCAGCCGGGGGGTGAACAATGAGCAGTTCTTC.

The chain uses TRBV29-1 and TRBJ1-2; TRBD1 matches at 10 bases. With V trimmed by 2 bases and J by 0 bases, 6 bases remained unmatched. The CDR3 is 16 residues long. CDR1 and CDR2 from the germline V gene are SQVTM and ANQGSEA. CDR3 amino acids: CSVENFGTGANYGYTF. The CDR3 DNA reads TGCAGCGTTGAAAATTTTGGGACAGGGGCTAACTATGGCTACACCTTC.

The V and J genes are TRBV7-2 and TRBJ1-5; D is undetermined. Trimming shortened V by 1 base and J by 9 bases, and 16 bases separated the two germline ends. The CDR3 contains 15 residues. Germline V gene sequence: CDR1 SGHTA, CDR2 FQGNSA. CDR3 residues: CASSLEVGRLRPQHF. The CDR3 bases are TGTGCCAGCAGCTTAGAGGTGGGCAGACTCCGGCCCCAGCATTTT.

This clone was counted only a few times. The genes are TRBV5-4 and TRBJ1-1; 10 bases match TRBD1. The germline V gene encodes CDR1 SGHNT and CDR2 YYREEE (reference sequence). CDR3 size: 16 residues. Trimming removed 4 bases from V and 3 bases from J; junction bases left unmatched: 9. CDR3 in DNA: TGTGCCAGCAGCAGACAGGGGGCGAGAGCGGACACTGAAGCTTTCTTT. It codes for CASSRQGARADTEAFF. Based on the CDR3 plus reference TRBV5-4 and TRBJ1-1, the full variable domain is ETGVTQSPTHLIKTRGQQVTLRCSSQSGHNTVSWYQQALGQGPQFIFQYYREEENGRGNFPPRFSGLQFPNYSSELNVNALELDDSALYLCASSRQGARADTEAFFGQGTRLTVV.

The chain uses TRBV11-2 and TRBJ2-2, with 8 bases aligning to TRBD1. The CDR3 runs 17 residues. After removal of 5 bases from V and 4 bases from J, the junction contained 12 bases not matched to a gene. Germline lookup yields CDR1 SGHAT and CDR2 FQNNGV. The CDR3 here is CASSILAGTGATGELFF. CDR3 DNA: TGTGCCAGCAGCATCCTCGCGGGGACAGGAGCCACCGGGGAGCTGTTTTTT. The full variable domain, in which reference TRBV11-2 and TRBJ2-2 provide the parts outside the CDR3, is EAGVAQSPRYKIIEKRQSVAFWCNPISGHATLYWYQQILGQGPKLLIQFQNNGVVDDSQLPKDRFSAERLKGVDSTLKIQPAKLEDSAVYLCASSILAGTGATGELFFGEGSRLTVL.

The CDR3 loop is CASSRDGLNTGELFF. The CDR3 nucleotides read TGTGCCAGTAGTAGGGACGGCTTGAACACCGGGGAGCTGTTTTTT. The chain uses TRBV19 and TRBJ2-2, with D perhaps assigned TRBD1 or TRBD2 (5 bases each). V was pared by 4 bases and J by 1 base, with 10 bases between. CDR3 length: 15 amino acids. Germline loops: CDR1 LNHDA, CDR2 SQIVND (reference sequence).

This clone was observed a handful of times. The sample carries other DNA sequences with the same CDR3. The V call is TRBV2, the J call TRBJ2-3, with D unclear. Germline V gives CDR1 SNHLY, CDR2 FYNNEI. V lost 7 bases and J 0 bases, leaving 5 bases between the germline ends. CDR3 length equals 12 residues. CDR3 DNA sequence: TGTGCCAGCACTACTAGCACAGATACGCAGTATTTT. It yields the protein CASTTSTDTQYF.

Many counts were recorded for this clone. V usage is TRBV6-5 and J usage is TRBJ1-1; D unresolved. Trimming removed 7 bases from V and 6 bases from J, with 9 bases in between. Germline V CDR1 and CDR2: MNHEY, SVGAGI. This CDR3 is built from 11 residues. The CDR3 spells CASTKGAEAFF. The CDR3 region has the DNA TGTGCCAGCACGAAGGGCGCTGAAGCTTTCTTT.

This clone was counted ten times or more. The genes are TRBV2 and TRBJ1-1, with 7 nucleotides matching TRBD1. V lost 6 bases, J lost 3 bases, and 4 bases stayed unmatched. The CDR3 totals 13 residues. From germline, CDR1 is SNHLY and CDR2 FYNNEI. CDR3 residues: CASRDTGDTEAFF. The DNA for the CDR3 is TGTGCCAGCAGGGATACAGGGGACACTGAAGCTTTCTTT.

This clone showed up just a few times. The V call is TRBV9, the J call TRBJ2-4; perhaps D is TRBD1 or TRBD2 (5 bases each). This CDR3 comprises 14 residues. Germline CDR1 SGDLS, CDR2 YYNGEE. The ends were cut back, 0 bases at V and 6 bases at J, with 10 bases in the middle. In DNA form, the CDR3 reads TGTGCCAGCAGCGTAGAACGGGGCGGAAACATTCAGTACTTC. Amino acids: CASSVERGGNIQYF.